Sequencing of this TCR beta chain was carried out in a study of response to subunit inactivated influenza vaccine. In regard to this clonotype: The antigen remains undetermined.

Germline values: CDR1 SGHAT, CDR2 FQNNGV. Trimming shortened V by 0 bases and J by 7 bases, and 10 bases separated the two germline ends. This CDR3 comprises 14 residues. Regarding the study as a whole: There was a suggestion from the authors that each seasonal influenza vaccination recruits few new T cells.

TCRdb processed the RT-PCR reads anew with MiXCR; each CDR3 protein has one entry. Here the sample spans more than 700,000 distinct CDR3 sequences, 21% being singletons. The sequence was obtained from a man in his fifties or sixties who received an inactivated influenza vaccine. This chain links TRBV11-2 with TRBJ2-1; TRBD2 is a possible D gene (6 bases). The sample here was PBMCs from blood, taken roughly 5 days after vaccination. The CDR3 DNA reads TGTGCCAGCAGCTTAGATTTCCTAGCGAATGAGCAGTTCTTC. Its translation: CASSLDFLANEQFF.